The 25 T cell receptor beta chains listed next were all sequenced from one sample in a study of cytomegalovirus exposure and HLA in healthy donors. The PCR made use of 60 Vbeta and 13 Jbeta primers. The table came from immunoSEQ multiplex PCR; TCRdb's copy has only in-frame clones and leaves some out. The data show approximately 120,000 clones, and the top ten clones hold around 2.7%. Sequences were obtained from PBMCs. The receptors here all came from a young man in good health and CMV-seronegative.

The CDR3 protein is CASSLLGRGNPSQETQYF. CDR3 DNA sequence: TGTGCCAGCAGCTTACTTGGGAGGGGCAACCCCAGCCAAGAGACCCAGTACTTC. The chain links TRBV7-2 to TRBJ2-5, with 7 bases identical to TRBD2. Germline V CDR1 and CDR2: SGHTA, FQGNSA. The CDR3 is 18 amino acids. The V segment lost 2 bases and the J segment 1 base; nucleotides outside the gene matches: 13.

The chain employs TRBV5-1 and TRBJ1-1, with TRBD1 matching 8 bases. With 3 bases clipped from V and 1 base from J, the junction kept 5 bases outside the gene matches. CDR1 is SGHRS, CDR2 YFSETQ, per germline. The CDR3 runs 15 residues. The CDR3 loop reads CASSWADRENTEAFF. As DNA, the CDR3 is TGCGCCAGCAGCTGGGCGGACAGGGAGAACACTGAAGCTTTCTTT.

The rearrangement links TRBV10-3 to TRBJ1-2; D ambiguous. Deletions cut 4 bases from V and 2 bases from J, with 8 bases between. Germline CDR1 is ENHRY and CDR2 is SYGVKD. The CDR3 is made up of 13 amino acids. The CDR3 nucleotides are TGTGCCATCAGTGTCGAGCTGAACTATGGCTACACCTTC. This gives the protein CAISVELNYGYTF.

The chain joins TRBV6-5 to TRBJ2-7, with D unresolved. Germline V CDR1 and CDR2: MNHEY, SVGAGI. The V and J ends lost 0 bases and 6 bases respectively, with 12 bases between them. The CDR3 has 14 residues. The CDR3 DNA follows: TGTGCCAGCAGTTACTCGAGCGACGCCGCCGAGCAGTACTTC. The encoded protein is CASSYSSDAAEQYF.

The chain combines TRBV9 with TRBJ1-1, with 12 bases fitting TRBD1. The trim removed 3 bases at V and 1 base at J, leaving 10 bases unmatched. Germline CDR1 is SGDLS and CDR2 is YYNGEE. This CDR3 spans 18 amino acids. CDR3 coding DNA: TGTGCCAGCAGCGCGTGGGACAGGGGGCCAGGGTCGAACACTGAAGCTTTCTTT. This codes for CASSAWDRGPGSNTEAFF. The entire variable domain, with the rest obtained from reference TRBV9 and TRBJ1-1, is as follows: DSGVTQTPKHLITATGQRVTLRCSPRSGDLSVYWYQQSLDQGLQFLIQYYNGEERAKGNILERFSAQQFPDLHSELNLSSLELGDSALYFCASSAWDRGPGSNTEAFFGQGTRLTVV.

This CDR3 reads CASSPNPTEETQYF. The CDR3 region has the DNA TGTGCCAGCAGCCCTAATCCGACAGAAGAGACCCAGTACTTC. The chain employs TRBV5-4 and TRBJ2-5; possibly TRBD1 for D (5 bases). The germline V and J ends were trimmed by 4 bases and 3 bases, with 13 bases remaining between them. The germline V gene has CDR1 SGHNT and CDR2 YYREEE (reference sequence). CDR3 length equals 14 residues.

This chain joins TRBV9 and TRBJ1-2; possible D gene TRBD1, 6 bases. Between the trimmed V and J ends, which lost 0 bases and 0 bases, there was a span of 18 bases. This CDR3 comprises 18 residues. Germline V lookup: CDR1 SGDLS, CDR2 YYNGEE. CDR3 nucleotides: TGTGCCAGCAGCGTAGGTCCAGGGGATACCTTAGCTAACTATGGCTACACCTTC. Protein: CASSVGPGDTLANYGYTF. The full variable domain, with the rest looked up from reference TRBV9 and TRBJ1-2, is DSGVTQTPKHLITATGQRVTLRCSPRSGDLSVYWYQQSLDQGLQFLIQYYNGEERAKGNILERFSAQQFPDLHSELNLSSLELGDSALYFCASSVGPGDTLANYGYTFGSGTRLTVV.

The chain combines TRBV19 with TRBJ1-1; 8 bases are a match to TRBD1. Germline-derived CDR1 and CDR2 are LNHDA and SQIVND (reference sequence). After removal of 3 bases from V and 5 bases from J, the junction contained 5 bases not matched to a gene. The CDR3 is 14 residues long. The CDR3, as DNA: TGTGCCAGTAGTATTACAGGGGGTCTAACTGAAGCTTTCTTT. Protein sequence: CASSITGGLTEAFF. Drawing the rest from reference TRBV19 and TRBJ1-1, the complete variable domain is DGGITQSPKYLFRKEGQNVTLSCEQNLNHDAMYWYRQDPGQGLRLIYYSQIVNDFQKGDIAEGYSVSREKKESFPLTVTSAQKNPTAFYLCASSITGGLTEAFFGQGTRLTVV.

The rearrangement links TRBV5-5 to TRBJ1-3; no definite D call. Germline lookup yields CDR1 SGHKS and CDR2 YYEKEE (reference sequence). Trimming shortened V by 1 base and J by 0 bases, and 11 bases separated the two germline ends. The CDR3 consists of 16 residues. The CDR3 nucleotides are TGTGCCAGCAGCTTGAACTCCTACTTCTCTGGAAACACCATATATTTT. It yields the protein CASSLNSYFSGNTIYF.

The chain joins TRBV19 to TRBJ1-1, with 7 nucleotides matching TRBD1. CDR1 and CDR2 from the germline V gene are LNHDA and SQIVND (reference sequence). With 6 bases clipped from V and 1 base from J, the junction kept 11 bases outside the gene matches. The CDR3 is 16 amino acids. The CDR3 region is CASSPSGTVPNTEAFF. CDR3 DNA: TGTGCCAGTAGCCCCTCGGGGACAGTACCGAACACTGAAGCTTTCTTT. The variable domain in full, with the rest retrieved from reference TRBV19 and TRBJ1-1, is DGGITQSPKYLFRKEGQNVTLSCEQNLNHDAMYWYRQDPGQGLRLIYYSQIVNDFQKGDIAEGYSVSREKKESFPLTVTSAQKNPTAFYLCASSPSGTVPNTEAFFGQGTRLTVV.

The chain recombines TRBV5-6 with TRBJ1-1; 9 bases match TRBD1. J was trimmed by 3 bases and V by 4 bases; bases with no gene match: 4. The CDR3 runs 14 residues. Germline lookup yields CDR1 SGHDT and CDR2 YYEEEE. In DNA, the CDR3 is TGTGCCAGCAGCCGCCGGGACAGGGACACTGAAGCTTTCTTT. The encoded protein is CASSRRDRDTEAFF.

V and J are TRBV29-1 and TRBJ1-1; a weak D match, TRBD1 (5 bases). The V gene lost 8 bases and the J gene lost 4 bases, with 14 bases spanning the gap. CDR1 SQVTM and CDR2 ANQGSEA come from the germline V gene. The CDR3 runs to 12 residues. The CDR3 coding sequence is TGCAGCACCAAGCCAGGGCCCACTGAAGCTTTCTTT. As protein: CSTKPGPTEAFF.

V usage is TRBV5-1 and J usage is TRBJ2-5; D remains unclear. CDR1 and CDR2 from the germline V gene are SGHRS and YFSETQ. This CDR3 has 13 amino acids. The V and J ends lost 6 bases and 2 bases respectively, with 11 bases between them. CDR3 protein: CASTRGIQETQYF. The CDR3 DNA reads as TGCGCCAGCACCCGTGGCATTCAAGAGACCCAGTACTTC.

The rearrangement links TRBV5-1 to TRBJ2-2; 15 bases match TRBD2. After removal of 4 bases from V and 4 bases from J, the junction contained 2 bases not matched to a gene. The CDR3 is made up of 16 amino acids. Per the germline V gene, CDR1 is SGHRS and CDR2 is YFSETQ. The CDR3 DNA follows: TGCGCCAGCAGCCCGGGACTAGCGGGAGGCACCGGGGAGCTGTTTTTT. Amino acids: CASSPGLAGGTGELFF.

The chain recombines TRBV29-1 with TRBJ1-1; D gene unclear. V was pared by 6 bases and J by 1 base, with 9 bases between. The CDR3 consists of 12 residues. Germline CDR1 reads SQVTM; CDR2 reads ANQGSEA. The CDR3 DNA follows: TGCAGCGTACTAACGGGGAACACTGAAGCTTTCTTT. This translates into CSVLTGNTEAFF. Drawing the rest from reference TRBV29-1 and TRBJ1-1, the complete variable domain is SAVISQKPSRDICQRGTSLTIQCQVDSQVTMMFWYRQQPGQSLTLIATANQGSEATYESGFVIDKFPISRPNLTFSTLTVSNMSPEDSSIYLCSVLTGNTEAFFGQGTRLTVV.

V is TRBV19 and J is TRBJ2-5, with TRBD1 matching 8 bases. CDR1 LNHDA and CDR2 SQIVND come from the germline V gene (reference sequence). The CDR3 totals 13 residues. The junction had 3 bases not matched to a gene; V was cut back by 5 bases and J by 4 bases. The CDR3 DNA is TGTGCCAGTAGTGCCGACAGGGGAGAGACCCAGTACTTC. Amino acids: CASSADRGETQYF.

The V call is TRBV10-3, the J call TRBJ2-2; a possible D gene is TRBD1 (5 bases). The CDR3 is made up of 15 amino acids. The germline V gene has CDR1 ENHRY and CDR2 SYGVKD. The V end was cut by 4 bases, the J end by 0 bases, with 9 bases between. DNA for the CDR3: TGTGCCATCAGTGTTTCCAGGGCGAACACCGGGGAGCTGTTTTTT. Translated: CAISVSRANTGELFF.

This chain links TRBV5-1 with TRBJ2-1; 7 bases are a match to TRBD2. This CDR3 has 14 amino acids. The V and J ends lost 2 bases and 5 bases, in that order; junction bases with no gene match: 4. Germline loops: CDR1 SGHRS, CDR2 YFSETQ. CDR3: CASSFRLADNEQFF. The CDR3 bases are TGCGCCAGCAGCTTCCGGCTAGCGGACAATGAGCAGTTCTTC. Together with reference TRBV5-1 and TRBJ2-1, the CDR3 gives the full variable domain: KAGVTQTPRYLIKTRGQQVTLSCSPISGHRSVSWYQQTPGQGLQFLFEYFSETQRNKGNFPGRFSGRQFSNSRSEMNVSTLELGDSALYLCASSFRLADNEQFFGPGTRLTVL.

The CDR3 protein is CASIFQRGGDTQYF. The CDR3 nucleotides are TGTGCCAGCATCTTCCAGCGAGGGGGAGATACGCAGTATTTT. The V and J genes are TRBV6-1 and TRBJ2-3; D possibly corresponds to TRBD1 (6 bases). CDR1 and CDR2 from the germline V gene are MNHNS and SASEGT. Between the trimmed V and J ends, which lost 7 bases and 5 bases, there was a span of 16 bases. CDR3 size: 14 residues.

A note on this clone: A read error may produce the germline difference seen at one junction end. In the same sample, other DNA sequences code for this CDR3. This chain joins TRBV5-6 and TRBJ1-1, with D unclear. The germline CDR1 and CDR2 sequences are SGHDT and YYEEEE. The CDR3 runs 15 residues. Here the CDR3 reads CASSFGIGLNTEAFF. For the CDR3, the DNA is TGTGCCAGCAGCTTCGGAATTGGGCTGAATACTGAAGCTTTCTTT.

The CDR3 DNA is TGTGCCAGTAGTACCCGGGCGGGGGCGGGAAACACTGAAGCTTTCTTT. It yields the protein CASSTRAGAGNTEAFF. The J gene is TRBJ1-1, the V gene TRBV19, with D perhaps TRBD1 (6 bases). Germline loops: CDR1 LNHDA, CDR2 SQIVND (reference sequence). Trimming removed 4 bases from V and 2 bases from J, with 17 bases in between. The CDR3 runs 16 residues.

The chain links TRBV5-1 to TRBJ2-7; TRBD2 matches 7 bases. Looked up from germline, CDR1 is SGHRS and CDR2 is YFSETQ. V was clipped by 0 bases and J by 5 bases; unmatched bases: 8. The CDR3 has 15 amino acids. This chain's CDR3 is CASSLVPGLENEQYF. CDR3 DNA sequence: TGCGCCAGCAGCTTGGTTCCCGGACTAGAAAACGAGCAGTACTTC.

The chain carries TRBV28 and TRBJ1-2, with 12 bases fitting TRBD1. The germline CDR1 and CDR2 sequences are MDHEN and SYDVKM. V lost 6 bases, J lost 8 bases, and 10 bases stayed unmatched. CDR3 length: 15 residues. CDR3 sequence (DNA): TGTGCCAGCAGATCCGCCGGGACAGGGGGCGAAGGCTACACCTTC. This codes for CASRSAGTGGEGYTF.

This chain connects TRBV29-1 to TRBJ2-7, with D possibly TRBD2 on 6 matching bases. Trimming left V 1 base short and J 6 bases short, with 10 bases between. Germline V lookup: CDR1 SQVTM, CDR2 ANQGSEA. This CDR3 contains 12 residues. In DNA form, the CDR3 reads TGCAGCGTTGAAGGCGGGACCAGCGAGCAGTACTTC. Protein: CSVEGGTSEQYF.

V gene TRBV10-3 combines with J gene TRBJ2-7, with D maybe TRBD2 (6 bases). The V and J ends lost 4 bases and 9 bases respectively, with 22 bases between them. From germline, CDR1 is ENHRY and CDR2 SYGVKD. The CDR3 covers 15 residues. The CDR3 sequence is CAISGDGGATTVQYF. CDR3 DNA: TGTGCCATCAGTGGGGACGGCGGGGCTACGACGGTGCAGTACTTC.